This T cell receptor (beta chain) derives from a study of tumor and adjacent non-tumor tissue in lung cancer. For this clonotype: Its antigen is currently unknown. Since no conserved phenylalanine or tryptophan closes the CDR3, a read error is the likely cause.

This CDR3 region has 12 residues. This sample's RNA came from whole unsorted tissue. A modified ARM-PCR protocol with three rounds of nested PCR amplified TCRbeta. Via MiXCR, TCRdb re-called the multiplex PCR reads, giving one row per CDR3 protein. Seen here are about 93,000 distinct CDR3 sequences, about 67% observed once, and the top ten hold around 18%. General study results and limits: Significantly higher TCR diversity was found in tumor than normal lung. In normal lung, the top 100 clones were significantly more dominant than in tumor.

This sequence was found in a man aged 55 to 70 with non-small cell lung cancer. Sequencing was performed on lung tumor tissue. This chain links TRBV12-3 or TRBV12-4 with TRBJ2-1, with 7 positions matching TRBD1. Written as DNA, the CDR3 is TGTGACAGCAGCCGGGACAGTAATGAGCAGTTCCTC. Its protein product is CDSSRDSNEQFL.